This is a list of T cell receptor beta chains from one sample in a study of glioma-infiltrating T cells after dendritic cell vaccination. The data were produced by immunoSEQ multiplex PCR, yet TCRdb's version contains in-frame clones alone and is incomplete. Seen here are around 92,000 clones, more than 70% observed once, and the top ten hold 4.5% to 5.5%. This specimen was blood, taken after dendritic cell vaccination. The source of these receptors is a human donor with glioblastoma. Each CDR3 is given without its conserved first and last residue. The D gene is left open where the match is weak.

V gene: TRBV27
J gene: TRBJ1-4
D gene: NA
CDR3 protein: ASSRPGQLEKLF

V gene: TRBV30
J gene: TRBJ1-2
D gene: TRBD1
CDR3 protein: AWSHNRGRVDGYT

V gene: TRBV7-9
J gene: TRBJ2-3
D gene: NA
CDR3 protein: ASSFWVGGVSSTDTQY

V gene: TRBV7-8
J gene: TRBJ1-2
D gene: NA
CDR3 protein: AARPGGAHGYT

V gene: TRBV5-1
J gene: TRBJ2-7
D gene: NA
CDR3 protein: ASSSAYEASEQY

V gene: TRBV2
J gene: TRBJ2-7
D gene: NA
CDR3 protein: ASSDGPGSQLY

V gene: TRBV5-1
J gene: TRBJ1-1
D gene: TRBD1
CDR3 protein: ASSAAWQGAMNTEAF

V gene: TRBV5-1
J gene: TRBJ1-3
D gene: NA
CDR3 protein: ASSSGGANSGNTIY

V gene: TRBV27
J gene: TRBJ2-3
D gene: NA
CDR3 protein: ASSFRGYTDTQY

V gene: TRBV30
J gene: TRBJ1-2
D gene: NA
CDR3 protein: AWMTATLGGYT

V gene: TRBV19
J gene: TRBJ2-7
D gene: NA
CDR3 protein: ASSIRGHYEQY

V gene: TRBV7-3
J gene: TRBJ2-3
D gene: NA
CDR3 protein: ASSPGGDTQY

V gene: TRBV5-1
J gene: TRBJ2-7
D gene: NA
CDR3 protein: ASSFGPKTGTTYEQY

V gene: TRBV5-4
J gene: TRBJ2-1
D gene: TRBD2
CDR3 protein: ASSSPGLAGGSSYNEQF

V gene: TRBV9
J gene: TRBJ2-1
D gene: TRBD2
CDR3 protein: ASSVRTSDSEQF

V gene: TRBV10-1
J gene: TRBJ1-2
D gene: NA
CDR3 protein: ASSESRVSGYT

V gene: TRBV2
J gene: TRBJ2-1
D gene: TRBD2
CDR3 protein: ARTGTSRLNEQF

V gene: TRBV7-2
J gene: TRBJ1-1
D gene: NA
CDR3 protein: ASSSKRTGNTEAF

V gene: TRBV19
J gene: TRBJ2-1
D gene: NA
CDR3 protein: ASSTGASKVGSYNEQF

V gene: TRBV27
J gene: TRBJ1-6
D gene: TRBD1
CDR3 protein: ASSSDRQGSSSYNSPLH

V gene: TRBV6-5
J gene: TRBJ2-5
D gene: TRBD2
CDR3 protein: ASQRAGGQETQY

V gene: TRBV30
J gene: TRBJ1-1
D gene: TRBD1
CDR3 protein: AWSPPDRGGISEAF

V gene: TRBV5-4
J gene: TRBJ1-4
D gene: NA
CDR3 protein: ASSLGRGGDEKLF

V gene: TRBV10-3
J gene: TRBJ2-1
D gene: TRBD2
CDR3 protein: AISESGSGGAFGNEQF

V gene: TRBV28
J gene: TRBJ1-2
D gene: NA
CDR3 protein: ASQLSGSRNYGYT

V gene: TRBV6-1
J gene: TRBJ1-4
D gene: NA
CDR3 protein: ASSEALQRGKLLF

V gene: TRBV27
J gene: TRBJ1-5
D gene: TRBD1
CDR3 protein: ASSLPTTGTIPYLPDQPQH

V gene: TRBV4-2
J gene: TRBJ1-5
D gene: TRBD1
CDR3 protein: ASSHGQGQPQH

V gene: TRBV7-3
J gene: TRBJ2-7
D gene: NA
CDR3 protein: ASSLGPSAYEQY

V gene: TRBV2
J gene: TRBJ1-5
D gene: NA
CDR3 protein: ASSDWGGGNQPQH

V gene: TRBV11-2
J gene: TRBJ2-7
D gene: NA
CDR3 protein: ASRQSYEQY